Listed below are T cell receptor beta chains from one sample, sequenced in a study of blood T cells in healthy people across ages. Using its own MiXCR run on the 5' RACE reads, TCRdb lists one record per CDR3 protein. The table has approximately 810,000 distinct CDR3 sequences, roughly 26% seen once. The sample was blood. All receptors come from a woman older than 75 in good health. CDR3s include the opening cysteine and the closing phenylalanine or tryptophan. The D gene is left open where the match is weak. Expanded clones get a size class; other rows say once, few or many, or leave the size out.

j_gene: TRBJ2-7
d_gene: TRBD1
v_gene: TRBV7-6
abundance: -
CDR3aa: CASSFSDRGSYEQYF
CDR3nt: TGTGCCAGCAGCTTTTCGGACAGGGGGTCCTACGAGCAGTACTTC

j_gene: TRBJ2-7
d_gene: -
v_gene: TRBV27
abundance: few
CDR3aa: CASMEGRYEQYF
CDR3nt: TGTGCCAGCATGGAGGGGAGATACGAGCAGTACTTC

j_gene: TRBJ1-1
d_gene: -
v_gene: TRBV9
abundance: -
CDR3aa: CASSAFSGGTEAFF
CDR3nt: TGTGCCAGCAGCGCCTTCAGCGGGGGAACTGAAGCTTTCTTT

j_gene: TRBJ2-3
d_gene: -
v_gene: TRBV20-1
abundance: many
CDR3aa: CSAITPAHTQYF
CDR3nt: TGCAGTGCTATAACCCCTGCCCATACGCAGTATTTT

j_gene: TRBJ2-3
d_gene: -
v_gene: TRBV20-1
abundance: once
CDR3aa: CSARVMGEWGDTQYF
CDR3nt: TGCAGTGCTAGAGTGATGGGGGAGTGGGGAGATACGCAGTATTTT

j_gene: TRBJ2-7
d_gene: TRBD1
v_gene: TRBV20-1
abundance: -
CDR3aa: CSAGGTGVEQYF
CDR3nt: TGCAGTGCAGGGGGGACAGGGGTCGAGCAGTACTTC

j_gene: TRBJ2-3
d_gene: TRBD2
v_gene: TRBV7-2
abundance: many
CDR3aa: CASSLGLAGRRTDTQYF
CDR3nt: TGTGCCAGCAGCTTAGGACTAGCGGGGAGGAGGACAGATACGCAGTATTTT

j_gene: TRBJ1-2
d_gene: -
v_gene: TRBV6-2/TRBV6-3
abundance: many
CDR3aa: CASRETVYGYTF
CDR3nt: TGTGCCAGCAGGGAGACGGTCTATGGCTACACCTTC

j_gene: TRBJ2-1
d_gene: TRBD1
v_gene: TRBV30
abundance: many
CDR3aa: CAWSGQGAGEQFF
CDR3nt: TGTGCCTGGAGTGGTCAGGGGGCAGGTGAGCAGTTCTTC

j_gene: TRBJ1-5
d_gene: TRBD1
v_gene: TRBV6-5
abundance: many
CDR3aa: CASSTSGTGSGQPQHF
CDR3nt: TGTGCCAGCAGTACATCCGGGACAGGGAGCGGTCAGCCCCAGCATTTT

j_gene: TRBJ2-7
d_gene: -
v_gene: TRBV6-5
abundance: few
CDR3aa: CASSRPGGKGYEQYF
CDR3nt: TGTGCCAGCAGCCGGCCTGGCGGGAAGGGGTACGAGCAGTACTTC

j_gene: TRBJ2-5
d_gene: TRBD1
v_gene: TRBV9
abundance: few
CDR3aa: CASSDGTVGTQYF
CDR3nt: TGTGCCAGCAGCGATGGGACAGTAGGGACCCAGTACTTC

j_gene: TRBJ1-6
d_gene: TRBD1
v_gene: TRBV6-5
abundance: few
CDR3aa: CASSYGGTGNSPLHF
CDR3nt: TGTGCCAGCAGTTACGGGGGGACAGGAAATTCACCCCTCCACTTT

j_gene: TRBJ2-7
d_gene: -
v_gene: TRBV5-1
abundance: -
CDR3aa: CASRQEGEQYF
CDR3nt: TGCGCCAGCAGACAGGAGGGCGAGCAGTACTTC

j_gene: TRBJ1-4
d_gene: -
v_gene: TRBV7-2
abundance: -
CDR3aa: CASSQMAGANERLFF
CDR3nt: TGTGCCAGCAGTCAAATGGCGGGGGCTAATGAAAGACTGTTTTTT

j_gene: TRBJ2-1
d_gene: -
v_gene: TRBV11-2
abundance: -
CDR3aa: CASSSSRVVAYNEQFF
CDR3nt: TGTGCCAGCAGTAGCAGCAGAGTAGTGGCGTACAATGAGCAGTTCTTC

j_gene: TRBJ2-3
d_gene: TRBD2
v_gene: TRBV5-6
abundance: few
CDR3aa: CASSSFAGGNPRDTQYF
CDR3nt: TGTGCCAGCAGCTCCTTCGCGGGGGGCAACCCCAGGGATACGCAGTATTTT

j_gene: TRBJ2-5
d_gene: TRBD2
v_gene: TRBV7-2
abundance: few
CDR3aa: CASSLTVLLAGSQETQYF
CDR3nt: TGTGCCAGCAGCTTAACCGTATTACTAGCGGGATCTCAAGAGACCCAGTACTTC

j_gene: TRBJ2-5
d_gene: TRBD2
v_gene: TRBV20-1
abundance: many
CDR3aa: CSASRLAGANNEQYF
CDR3nt: TGCAGTGCGAGTAGGCTAGCGGGGGCGAACAATGAGCAGTACTTC

j_gene: TRBJ2-1
d_gene: -
v_gene: TRBV6-2/TRBV6-3
abundance: many
CDR3aa: CASTRGGNEQFF
CDR3nt: TGTGCCAGCACCCGGGGCGGCAATGAGCAGTTCTTC

j_gene: TRBJ1-2
d_gene: -
v_gene: TRBV4-3
abundance: many
CDR3aa: CASSQEILRYGYTF
CDR3nt: TGCGCCAGCAGCCAAGAGATTCTTCGCTATGGCTACACCTTC

j_gene: TRBJ2-2
d_gene: -
v_gene: TRBV7-2
abundance: few
CDR3aa: CASSFGTTTGELFF
CDR3nt: TGTGCCAGCAGCTTCGGGACAACCACCGGGGAGCTGTTTTTT

j_gene: TRBJ1-2
d_gene: -
v_gene: TRBV6-1
abundance: many
CDR3aa: CASLGSEQYYGYTF
CDR3nt: TGTGCCAGCTTGGGGTCAGAACAGTACTATGGCTACACCTTC

j_gene: TRBJ1-1
d_gene: -
v_gene: TRBV20-1
abundance: -
CDR3aa: CSARVWRANTEAFF
CDR3nt: TGCAGTGCTAGGGTGTGGCGGGCGAACACTGAAGCTTTCTTT

j_gene: TRBJ2-5
d_gene: -
v_gene: TRBV29-1
abundance: -
CDR3aa: CSVVLLFKETQYF
CDR3nt: TGCAGCGTTGTTTTACTCTTCAAAGAGACCCAGTACTTC

j_gene: TRBJ1-6
d_gene: -
v_gene: TRBV30
abundance: few
CDR3aa: CAWSERQGLWSPLHF
CDR3nt: TGTGCCTGGAGTGAAAGGCAGGGACTATGGTCACCCCTCCACTTT

j_gene: TRBJ1-1
d_gene: TRBD1
v_gene: TRBV20-1
abundance: -
CDR3aa: CSARDWRQGMAEAFF
CDR3nt: TGCAGTGCTAGAGATTGGAGACAGGGGATGGCTGAAGCTTTCTTT

j_gene: TRBJ1-5
d_gene: -
v_gene: TRBV24-1
abundance: few
CDR3aa: CATSDRGKIQPQHF
CDR3nt: TGTGCCACCAGTGACAGGGGAAAGATTCAGCCCCAGCATTTT

j_gene: TRBJ2-3
d_gene: -
v_gene: TRBV9
abundance: few
CDR3aa: CASSLPGRVTQYF
CDR3nt: TGTGCCAGCAGCCTCCCCGGGCGGGTTACGCAGTATTTT

j_gene: TRBJ2-3
d_gene: TRBD2
v_gene: TRBV24-1
abundance: many
CDR3aa: CATSASGTTDTQYF
CDR3nt: TGTGCCACCAGTGCTAGCGGGACCACAGATACGCAGTATTTT

j_gene: TRBJ2-2
d_gene: -
v_gene: TRBV25-1
abundance: once
CDR3aa: CASSGQGAGGLFF
CDR3nt: TGTGCCAGCAGCGGACAGGGAGCCGGGGGGTTGTTTTTT

j_gene: TRBJ2-1
d_gene: -
v_gene: TRBV5-1
abundance: many
CDR3aa: CASSLMAESGEQFF
CDR3nt: TGCGCCAGCAGCTTGATGGCCGAGTCGGGGGAGCAGTTCTTC

j_gene: TRBJ1-6
d_gene: -
v_gene: TRBV20-1
abundance: -
CDR3aa: CSASLSGNYNSPLHF
CDR3nt: TGCAGTGCTTCGCTATCAGGGAACTATAATTCACCCCTCCACTTT

j_gene: TRBJ2-3
d_gene: TRBD1
v_gene: TRBV2
abundance: -
CDR3aa: CASRYQTGSQGTQYF
CDR3nt: TGTGCCAGCAGATACCAGACAGGGTCACAGGGTACGCAGTATTTT

j_gene: TRBJ2-5
d_gene: -
v_gene: TRBV28
abundance: many
CDR3aa: CATHSGPTQYF
CDR3nt: TGTGCCACCCATAGCGGTCCGACCCAGTACTTC

j_gene: TRBJ1-2
d_gene: TRBD1
v_gene: TRBV12-3/TRBV12-4
abundance: many
CDR3aa: CASRPDREWHNGYTF
CDR3nt: TGTGCCAGCAGACCCGACAGGGAATGGCACAATGGCTACACCTTC

j_gene: TRBJ1-6
d_gene: -
v_gene: TRBV3-1
abundance: -
CDR3aa: CASSQSTGDDSPLHF
CDR3nt: TGTGCCAGCAGCCAATCCACGGGGGACGATTCACCCCTCCACTTT

j_gene: TRBJ2-3
d_gene: -
v_gene: TRBV21-1
abundance: few
CDR3aa: CASSNRGLAGGDTQYF
CDR3nt: TGTGCCAGCAGCAATAGAGGACTAGCGGGGGGAGATACGCAGTATTTT

j_gene: TRBJ1-1
d_gene: -
v_gene: TRBV7-2
abundance: -
CDR3aa: CASSLDLWVSSAAFF
CDR3nt: TGTGCCAGCAGCTTAGATTTGTGGGTTTCTAGTGCAGCTTTCTTT

j_gene: TRBJ1-2
d_gene: -
v_gene: TRBV7-2
abundance: many
CDR3aa: CASSLGGGVYGYTF
CDR3nt: TGTGCCAGCAGCTTAGGGGGGGGTGTCTATGGCTACACCTTC

j_gene: TRBJ1-5
d_gene: -
v_gene: TRBV20-1
abundance: -
CDR3aa: CSARDPSQRGYQPQHF
CDR3nt: TGCAGTGCTAGAGATCCCTCACAGCGAGGGTATCAGCCCCAGCATTTT

j_gene: TRBJ2-2
d_gene: TRBD1
v_gene: TRBV27
abundance: -
CDR3aa: CASTRGGQTNTGELFF
CDR3nt: TGTGCCAGCACCCGTGGGGGACAGACGAACACCGGGGAGCTGTTTTTT

j_gene: TRBJ1-2
d_gene: -
v_gene: TRBV5-1
abundance: many
CDR3aa: CASSQDTQKYGYTF
CDR3nt: TGCGCCAGCAGCCAGGACACTCAGAAGTATGGCTACACCTTC

j_gene: TRBJ1-1
d_gene: -
v_gene: TRBV7-2
abundance: few
CDR3aa: CASSPAMVSTEAFF
CDR3nt: TGTGCCAGCAGCCCCGCCATGGTGAGCACTGAAGCTTTCTTT

j_gene: TRBJ2-3
d_gene: -
v_gene: TRBV21-1
abundance: many
CDR3aa: CASSKALNTQYF
CDR3nt: TGTGCCAGCAGCAAAGCGCTAAATACGCAGTATTTT

j_gene: TRBJ1-4
d_gene: TRBD1
v_gene: TRBV11-2
abundance: -
CDR3aa: CASRKPGTGPTNEKLFF
CDR3nt: TGTGCCAGCAGGAAACCTGGGACAGGTCCAACTAATGAAAAACTGTTTTTT